The next 32 T cell receptor beta chains were all read from a single sample in a study of identical twins. TCRdb reprocessed the 5' RACE reads via MiXCR and lists one record per CDR3 protein. This table has approximately 700,000 distinct CDR3 sequences, over 15% appearing once. In addition, the sample was reused for a study of T cells expressing NK-cell markers.

Sequenced input: PBMCs. The receptor set was obtained from a woman aged 18 to 35 in good health.

This clonotype was seen only a few times. The chain carries TRBV12-3 or TRBV12-4 and TRBJ1-5; maybe TRBD1 (6 bases). CDR3 size: 14 residues. Trimming took 4 bases from V and 3 from J, leaving 10 bases between them. CDR3: CASSWTALNQPQHF. Written as DNA, the CDR3 is TGTGCCAGCAGTTGGACAGCGCTCAATCAGCCCCAGCATTTT.

There are a few counts of this clonotype. The genes are TRBV7-2 and TRBJ2-7; the D gene is possibly TRBD1 (6 bases). The CDR3 sequence is 15 residues long. CDR1 SGHTA and CDR2 FQGNSA come from the germline V gene. V was shortened by 4 bases and J by 3 bases, with 16 bases between the two germline ends. The CDR3 spells CASSSITGKGYEQYF. Here the CDR3 DNA reads TGTGCCAGCAGCTCCATCACAGGGAAGGGCTACGAGCAGTACTTC.

This CDR3 reads CAISESGGSNIQYF. CDR3 sequence (DNA): TGTGCCATCAGTGAGTCTGGGGGCAGCAACATTCAGTACTTC. V gene TRBV10-3 combines with J gene TRBJ2-4; D perhaps matches TRBD1 (6 bases). The germline V and J ends were trimmed by 0 bases and 7 bases, with 10 bases remaining between them. The CDR3 spans 14 residues. Germline V gene data show CDR1 as ENHRY and CDR2 as SYGVKD.

The J gene is TRBJ2-2, the V gene TRBV5-1; no reliable D call. CDR1 and CDR2 (germline): SGHRS, YFSETQ. The CDR3 spans 14 residues. The V gene lost 0 bases and the J gene lost 6 bases, with 9 bases spanning the gap. This CDR3 reads CASSLEGWAGELFF. As DNA, the CDR3 is TGCGCCAGCAGCTTGGAAGGGTGGGCCGGGGAGCTGTTTTTT.

Here the CDR3 reads CAISERDGYGYTF. The CDR3 nucleotides are TGTGCCATCAGTGAGAGGGACGGCTATGGCTACACCTTC. This chain joins TRBV10-3 and TRBJ1-2; D is perhaps TRBD1 (5 bases). Trimming removed 2 bases from V and 4 bases from J, with 8 bases in between. Looked up from germline, CDR1 is ENHRY and CDR2 is SYGVKD. The CDR3 has 13 amino acids.

The gene calls are TRBV5-4 and TRBJ2-1; D might be TRBD1 or TRBD2, each matching 5 bases. V lost 4 bases and J 5 bases, leaving 19 bases between the germline ends. CDR3 length equals 16 residues. Germline CDR1 reads SGHNT; CDR2 reads YYREEE (reference sequence). The CDR3 DNA follows: TGTGCCAGCAGCACCGGGGCGATCCTTGACCACAATGAGCAGTTCTTC. It specifies CASSTGAILDHNEQFF.

This clonotype was detected only a few times. The chain employs TRBV6-5 and TRBJ2-5; D possibly corresponds to TRBD1 (5 bases). Germline V gene lookup returns CDR1 MNHEY and CDR2 SVGAGI. The CDR3 spans 11 residues. Trimming left V 6 bases short and J 5 bases short, with 7 bases between. The CDR3 reads CASRGPETQYF. DNA of the CDR3: TGTGCCAGCAGGGGGCCCGAGACCCAGTACTTC.

The chain employs TRBV10-3 and TRBJ2-1; D possibly matches TRBD1 or TRBD2 (5 bases each). The CDR3 spans 16 residues. CDR1 and CDR2 (germline): ENHRY, SYGVKD. Trimming shortened V by 5 bases and J by 6 bases, and 20 bases separated the two germline ends. CDR3 in DNA: TGTGCCATCAGTACCTGGGGGACCTCGGCTCCCAATGAGCAGTTCTTC. It encodes CAISTWGTSAPNEQFF.

The table lists this clonotype with many counts. The chain uses TRBV24-1 and TRBJ2-1, with D unclear. CDR3 length: 12 residues. CDR1 KGHDR and CDR2 SFDVKD come from the germline V gene. The ends were cut back, 4 bases at V and 7 bases at J, with 7 bases in the middle. The CDR3, as DNA: TGTGCCACCAGTGAACGTGGAAATGAGCAGTTCTTC. This gives the protein CATSERGNEQFF.

The V and J genes are TRBV6-1 and TRBJ2-7; D is possibly TRBD1 (6 bases). The length of the CDR3 is 14 residues. Germline V gene data show CDR1 as MNHNS and CDR2 as SASEGT. V gave up 5 bases and J gave up 3 bases, with 14 bases separating them. CDR3 sequence reads: CASSKGQSSYEQYF. In nucleotides, the CDR3 is TGTGCCAGCAGTAAAGGACAGTCGAGCTACGAGCAGTACTTC.

The gene calls are TRBV11-2 and TRBJ1-2, with TRBD1 matching 9 bases. This CDR3 contains 16 residues. Germline values: CDR1 SGHAT, CDR2 FQNNGV. With 0 bases clipped from V and 4 bases from J, the junction kept 6 bases outside the gene matches. CDR3 in amino acids: CASSLDPRGQGYGYTF. The CDR3 region has the DNA TGTGCCAGCAGCTTAGATCCCCGGGGACAGGGCTATGGCTACACCTTC.

This clonotype was detected only a few times. This chain joins TRBV10-3 and TRBJ2-4, with TRBD2 identical over 7 bases. The junction had 8 bases not matched to a gene; V was cut back by 4 bases and J by 2 bases. The germline gives CDR1 ENHRY, CDR2 SYGVKD. The CDR3 length is 16 residues. In DNA form, the CDR3 reads TGTGCCATCAGTGTGGGGACTACCCCTTCCAAAAACATTCAGTACTTC. Its translation: CAISVGTTPSKNIQYF.

The J gene is TRBJ1-6, the V gene TRBV7-6; D not resolved. With 4 bases removed from V and 11 bases from J, the gap between germline ends came to 15 bases. The germline gives CDR1 SGHVS, CDR2 FNYEAQ. This CDR3 is 14 amino acids long. The CDR3 spells CASSSMSFWAPLHF. In DNA, the CDR3 is TGTGCCAGCAGCTCGATGTCTTTCTGGGCACCCCTCCACTTT.

This clonotype was found a few times. V gene TRBV5-1 combines with J gene TRBJ2-5; 9 bases fit TRBD1. The CDR3 extends over 14 amino acids. In germline, CDR1 is SGHRS, CDR2 YFSETQ. V was clipped by 4 bases and J by 3 bases; unmatched bases: 4. The CDR3 protein is CASSQQGAEETQYF. Here the CDR3 DNA reads TGCGCCAGCAGCCAACAGGGGGCTGAAGAGACCCAGTACTTC.

V and J are TRBV6-1 and TRBJ1-6; 10 bases map to TRBD1. After removal of 6 bases from V and 10 bases from J, the junction contained 9 bases not matched to a gene. The CDR3 length is 15 residues. Germline CDR1 is MNHNS and CDR2 is SASEGT. CDR3: CASRPPGQGRSPLHF. The CDR3 coding sequence is TGTGCCAGCAGACCCCCGGGACAGGGGAGGTCACCCCTCCACTTT.

The chain uses TRBV15 and TRBJ1-2; maybe TRBD1 (5 bases). CDR1 LNHNV and CDR2 YYDKDF come from the germline V gene (reference sequence). V was pared by 3 bases and J by 5 bases, with 7 bases between. This CDR3 has 12 amino acids. CDR3 region: CATSSGGYGYTF. CDR3 nucleotides: TGTGCCACCAGCAGCGGGGGATATGGCTACACCTTC.

This clonotype was observed a handful of times. V usage is TRBV30 and J usage is TRBJ2-3, with D perhaps given as TRBD1 or TRBD2 (6 bases each). Per the germline V gene, CDR1 is GTSNPN and CDR2 is SVGIG (reference sequence). V was shortened by 3 bases and J by 2 bases, with 12 bases between the two germline ends. The CDR3 covers 14 residues. The CDR3, as DNA: TGTGCCTGGAGACAGGGAGGTCTCACAGATACGCAGTATTTT. Protein sequence: CAWRQGGLTDTQYF.

This clonotype has just a few counts. CDR3 amino acids: CASSQLGSEYQETQYF. The DNA for the CDR3 is TGTGCCAGCAGTCAGTTAGGATCGGAGTACCAAGAGACCCAGTACTTC. The chain links TRBV27 to TRBJ2-5; D not certain. The V end was cut by 5 bases, the J end by 0 bases, with 16 bases between. This CDR3 has 16 residues. Germline assignment: CDR1 MNHEY and CDR2 SMNVEV (reference sequence).

V usage is TRBV5-5 and J usage is TRBJ2-5, with unresolved D. The V and J ends lost 4 bases and 1 base respectively, with 11 bases between them. Germline assignment: CDR1 SGHKS and CDR2 YYEKEE (reference sequence). The CDR3 is 14 amino acids. CDR3 in DNA: TGTGCCAGCAGCCCAGACGGCGGCCAAGAGACCCAGTACTTC. It specifies CASSPDGGQETQYF.

A remark on this clonotype: Sequence at one end of the junction differs from germline and may be a read error. The CDR3 spells CATSFSGRSRTDTQYF. The CDR3 DNA follows: TGTGCCACCAGTTTTAGCGGGAGATCACGCACAGATACGCAGTATTTT. The J gene is TRBJ2-3, the V gene TRBV12-3 or TRBV12-4; 9 nucleotides align to TRBD2. The CDR3 runs 16 residues.

This clonotype was counted between two and nine times. The J gene is TRBJ1-3, the V gene TRBV12-3 or TRBV12-4, with D uncertain. The CDR3 is made up of 16 amino acids. V lost 1 base and J 2 bases, leaving 12 bases between the germline ends. CDR3 coding DNA: TGTGCCAGCAGTTTAGGTAGTCTAAATGCTGGAAACACCATATATTTT. It specifies CASSLGSLNAGNTIYF.

This clonotype has just a few counts. V gene TRBV15 combines with J gene TRBJ2-3; 12 positions match TRBD2. CDR3 length equals 14 residues. Trimming removed 5 bases from V and 12 bases from J; junction bases left unmatched: 9. Germline CDR1 is LNHNV and CDR2 is YYDKDF (reference sequence). CDR3 region: CATSSGLAGLFQYF. In DNA form, the CDR3 reads TGTGCCACCAGCTCCGGACTAGCGGGACTGTTTCAGTATTTT.

The chain joins TRBV27 to TRBJ2-7; the match to TRBD2 covers 9 bases. The CDR3 has 16 amino acids. The germline CDR1 and CDR2 sequences are MNHEY and SMNVEV (reference sequence). With V trimmed by 3 bases and J by 2 bases, 8 bases remained unmatched. This CDR3 reads CASSFGPAGGAYEQYF. In DNA form, the CDR3 reads TGTGCCAGCAGTTTCGGGCCAGCGGGGGGAGCCTACGAGCAGTACTTC.

There are a few counts of this clonotype. The J gene is TRBJ2-7, the V gene TRBV5-1; D may be TRBD2 (6 bases). CDR3 length: 15 residues. In germline, CDR1 is SGHRS, CDR2 YFSETQ. The V end lost 4 bases, the J end lost 2 bases, and 16 bases lay between the germline ends. The CDR3 region is CASSPRNGSTYEQYF. The CDR3 DNA reads TGCGCCAGCAGCCCTAGAAACGGGAGCACCTACGAGCAGTACTTC. The whole variable domain, remainder taken from reference TRBV5-1 and TRBJ2-7, is KAGVTQTPRYLIKTRGQQVTLSCSPISGHRSVSWYQQTPGQGLQFLFEYFSETQRNKGNFPGRFSGRQFSNSRSEMNVSTLELGDSALYLCASSPRNGSTYEQYFGPGTRLTVT.

In this sample, this clonotype turned up many times. The CDR3 reads CASSIRTGGNNEQFF. The CDR3 nucleotides are TGTGCCAGCAGCATCCGGACAGGGGGAAACAATGAGCAGTTCTTC. The V gene is TRBV5-5, the J gene TRBJ2-1, with 10 bases aligning to TRBD1. CDR3 length: 15 residues. V lost 4 bases and J lost 5; bases outside the gene matches: 6. Germline CDR1 is SGHKS and CDR2 is YYEKEE (reference sequence).

The chain combines TRBV12-3 or TRBV12-4 with TRBJ2-2; D gene uncertain. This CDR3 contains 10 residues. V was pared by 11 bases and J by 5 bases, with 6 bases between. The DNA of the CDR3 is TGTGCCTCCGCTACCGGGGAGCTGTTTTTT. Translated: CASATGELFF.

This chain uses TRBV10-3 with TRBJ2-3; 7 bases are shared with TRBD2. J gave up 2 bases and V 5 bases, and 13 bases lay outside the gene matches. The germline CDR1 and CDR2 sequences are ENHRY and SYGVKD. This CDR3 comprises 17 residues. The CDR3 DNA sequence: TGTGCCATCAGTAGAAGGCAAGCTAGCGGATACACAGATACGCAGTATTTT. It encodes CAISRRQASGYTDTQYF.

J is TRBJ2-7 and V is TRBV5-1, with D possibly matching TRBD2 (6 bases). Trimming left V 1 base short and J 3 bases short, with 14 bases between. The CDR3 covers 15 residues. Germline V gene lookup returns CDR1 SGHRS and CDR2 YFSETQ. The CDR3 protein is CASSLRAGYVYEQYF. In DNA form, the CDR3 reads TGCGCCAGCAGCTTGAGGGCGGGGTACGTCTACGAGCAGTACTTC.

The chain is built from TRBV20-1 and TRBJ2-1, with D possibly TRBD2 on 6 matching bases. Trimming took 0 bases from V and 10 from J, leaving 16 bases between them. The germline gives CDR1 DFQATT, CDR2 SNEGSKA (reference sequence). CDR3 length: 14 amino acids. The CDR3 loop is CSARDTGEALEQFF. DNA for the CDR3: TGCAGTGCTAGAGATACGGGGGAGGCGTTAGAGCAGTTCTTC.

The chain combines TRBV2 with TRBJ1-1; D call uncertain. Germline V gene lookup returns CDR1 SNHLY and CDR2 FYNNEI. Trimming removed 8 bases at V and 9 bases at J, with 16 bases between. The CDR3 has 12 amino acids. The CDR3 coding sequence is TGTGCCAGCTTCACGTCCGCGGTGAAAGCTTTCTTT. Amino acids: CASFTSAVKAFF. The variable domain in full, with the rest retrieved from reference TRBV2 and TRBJ1-1, is EPEVTQTPSHQVTQMGQEVILRCVPISNHLYFYWYRQILGQKVEFLVSFYNNEISEKSEIFDDQFSVERPDGSNFTLKIRSTKLEDSAMYFCASFTSAVKAFFGQGTRLTVV.

A few counts support this clonotype. Here the CDR3 DNA reads TGTGCCAGCAGCGCTACATTGGGCAGGACTAACTATGGCTACACCTTC. It specifies CASSATLGRTNYGYTF. The V gene is TRBV6-1, the J gene TRBJ1-2, with D unclear. Trimming removed 6 bases at V and 0 bases at J, with 17 bases between. In germline, CDR1 is MNHNS, CDR2 SASEGT. The CDR3 extends over 16 amino acids.

The table lists this clonotype with a few counts. V and J are TRBV10-3 and TRBJ2-1, with 10 bases matching TRBD2. With V trimmed by 5 bases and J by 7 bases, 2 bases remained unmatched. Germline loops: CDR1 ENHRY, CDR2 SYGVKD. The CDR3 loop spans 13 amino acids. The DNA of the CDR3 is TGTGCCATCAGTCCGGGACTAGCGAATGAGCAGTTCTTC. This codes for CAISPGLANEQFF.